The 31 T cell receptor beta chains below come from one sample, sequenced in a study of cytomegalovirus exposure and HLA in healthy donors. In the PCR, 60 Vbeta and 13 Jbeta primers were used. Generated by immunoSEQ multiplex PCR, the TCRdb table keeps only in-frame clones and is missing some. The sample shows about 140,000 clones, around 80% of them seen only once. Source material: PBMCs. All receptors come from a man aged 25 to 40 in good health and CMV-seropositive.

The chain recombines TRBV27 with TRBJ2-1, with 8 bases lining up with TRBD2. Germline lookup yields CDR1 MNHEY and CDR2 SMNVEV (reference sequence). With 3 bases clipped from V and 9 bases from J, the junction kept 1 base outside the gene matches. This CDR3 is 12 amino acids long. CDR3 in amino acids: CASSFRGGEQFF. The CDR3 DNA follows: TGTGCCAGCAGTTTCCGGGGGGGTGAGCAGTTCTTC.

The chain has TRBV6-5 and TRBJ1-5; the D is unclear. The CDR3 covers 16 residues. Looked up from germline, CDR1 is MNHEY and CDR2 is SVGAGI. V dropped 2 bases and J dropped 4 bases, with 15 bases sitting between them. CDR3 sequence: CASSYGRARGNQPQHF. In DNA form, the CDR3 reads TGTGCCAGCAGTTACGGGAGAGCGCGGGGAAATCAGCCCCAGCATTTT.

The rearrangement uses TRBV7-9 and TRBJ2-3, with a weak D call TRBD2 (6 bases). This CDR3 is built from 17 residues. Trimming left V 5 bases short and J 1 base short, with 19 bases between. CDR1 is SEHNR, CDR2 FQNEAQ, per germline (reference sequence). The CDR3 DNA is TGTGCCAGCAGCCCCTCCGGGTGGGAGGTGGGCACAGATACGCAGTATTTT. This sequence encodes CASSPSGWEVGTDTQYF.

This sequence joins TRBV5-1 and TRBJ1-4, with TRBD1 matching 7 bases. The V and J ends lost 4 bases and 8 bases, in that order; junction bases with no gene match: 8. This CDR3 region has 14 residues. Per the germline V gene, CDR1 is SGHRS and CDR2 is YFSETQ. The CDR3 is CASSPTGVGEKLFF. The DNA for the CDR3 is TGCGCCAGCAGCCCAACAGGGGTGGGCGAAAAACTGTTTTTT.

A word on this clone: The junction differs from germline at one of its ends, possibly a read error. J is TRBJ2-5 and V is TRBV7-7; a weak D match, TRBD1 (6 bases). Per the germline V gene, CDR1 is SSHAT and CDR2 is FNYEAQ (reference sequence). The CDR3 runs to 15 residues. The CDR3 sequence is CASSLGTGNQETQYF. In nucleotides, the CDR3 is TGTGCTAGCAGCTTAGGAACAGGGAACCAAGAGACCCAGTACTTC.

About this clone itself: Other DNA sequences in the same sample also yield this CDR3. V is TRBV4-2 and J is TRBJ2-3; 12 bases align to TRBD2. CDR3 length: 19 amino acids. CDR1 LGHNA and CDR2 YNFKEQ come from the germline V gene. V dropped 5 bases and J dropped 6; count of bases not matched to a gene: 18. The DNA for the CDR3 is TGTGCCAGCAGCTACCCGGGGCTAGCGGGGGGGTCCACAACTGATACGCAGTATTTT. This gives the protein CASSYPGLAGGSTTDTQYF.

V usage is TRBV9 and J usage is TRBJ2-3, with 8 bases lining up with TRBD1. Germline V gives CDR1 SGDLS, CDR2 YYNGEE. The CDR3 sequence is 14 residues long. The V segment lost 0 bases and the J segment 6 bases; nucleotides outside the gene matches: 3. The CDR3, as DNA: TGTGCCAGCAGCGTAGGGACAGGGCGGGATACGCAGTATTTT. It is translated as CASSVGTGRDTQYF. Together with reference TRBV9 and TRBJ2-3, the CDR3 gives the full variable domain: DSGVTQTPKHLITATGQRVTLRCSPRSGDLSVYWYQQSLDQGLQFLIQYYNGEERAKGNILERFSAQQFPDLHSELNLSSLELGDSALYFCASSVGTGRDTQYFGPGTRLTVL.

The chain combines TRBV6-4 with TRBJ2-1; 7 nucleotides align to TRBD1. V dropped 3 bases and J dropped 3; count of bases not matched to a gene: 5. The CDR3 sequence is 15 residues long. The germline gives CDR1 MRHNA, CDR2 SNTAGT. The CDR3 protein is CASSEAGTVYNEQFF. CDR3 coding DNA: TGTGCCAGCAGTGAAGCCGGGACAGTCTACAATGAGCAGTTCTTC.

The CDR3: CASSLRGGGSSYNEQFF. In DNA, the CDR3 is TGTGCCAGCAGCCTCCGAGGGGGGGGGAGTTCCTACAATGAGCAGTTCTTC. The rearrangement uses TRBV5-5 and TRBJ2-1; weak D call: TRBD2 (7 bases). V was pared by 4 bases and J by 1 base, with 18 bases between. This CDR3 is built from 17 residues. CDR1 and CDR2 from the germline V gene are SGHKS and YYEKEE (reference sequence).

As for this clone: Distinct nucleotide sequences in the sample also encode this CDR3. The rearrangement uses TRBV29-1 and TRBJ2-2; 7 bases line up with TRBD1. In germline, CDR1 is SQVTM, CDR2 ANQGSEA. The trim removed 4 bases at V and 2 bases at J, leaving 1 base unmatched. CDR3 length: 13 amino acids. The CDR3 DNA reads TGCAGCGTTGGACAGGGCAACACCGGGGAGCTGTTTTTT. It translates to CSVGQGNTGELFF.

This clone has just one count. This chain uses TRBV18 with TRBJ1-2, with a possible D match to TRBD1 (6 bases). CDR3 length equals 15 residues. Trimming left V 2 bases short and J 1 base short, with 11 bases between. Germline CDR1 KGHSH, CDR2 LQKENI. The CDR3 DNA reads TGTGCCAGCTCACCATTGGGGACAAATAACTATGGCTACACCTTC. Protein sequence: CASSPLGTNNYGYTF.

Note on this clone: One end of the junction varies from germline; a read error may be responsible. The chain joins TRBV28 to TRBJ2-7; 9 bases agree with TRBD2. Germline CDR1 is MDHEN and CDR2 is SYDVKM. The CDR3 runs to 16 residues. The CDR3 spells CVSSLGVTSGTYEQYF. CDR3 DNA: TGTGTCAGCAGTTTGGGGGTGACTAGCGGAACCTACGAGCAGTACTTC.

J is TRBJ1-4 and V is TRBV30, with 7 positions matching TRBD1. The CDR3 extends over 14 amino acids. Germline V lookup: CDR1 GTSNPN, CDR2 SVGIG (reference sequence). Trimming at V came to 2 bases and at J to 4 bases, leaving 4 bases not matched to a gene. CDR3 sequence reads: CAWSTRDSNEKLFF. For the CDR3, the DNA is TGTGCCTGGAGTACCAGGGACAGTAATGAAAAACTGTTTTTT.

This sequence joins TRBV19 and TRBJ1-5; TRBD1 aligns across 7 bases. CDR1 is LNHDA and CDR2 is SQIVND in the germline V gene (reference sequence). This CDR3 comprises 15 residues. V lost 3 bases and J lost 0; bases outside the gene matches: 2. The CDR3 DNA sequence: TGTGCCAGTAGTATGAGGGGGCCTAGCAATCAGCCCCAGCATTTT. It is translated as CASSMRGPSNQPQHF.

The CDR3 DNA follows: TGTGCCAGCAGCGCAGGGGCTGAAAAACTGTTTTTT. This gives the protein CASSAGAEKLFF. The gene calls are TRBV6-5 and TRBJ1-4; possible D gene TRBD1, 6 bases. The V and J ends lost 6 bases and 7 bases respectively, with 9 bases between them. CDR1 is MNHEY, CDR2 SVGAGI, per germline. The CDR3 is 12 residues long.

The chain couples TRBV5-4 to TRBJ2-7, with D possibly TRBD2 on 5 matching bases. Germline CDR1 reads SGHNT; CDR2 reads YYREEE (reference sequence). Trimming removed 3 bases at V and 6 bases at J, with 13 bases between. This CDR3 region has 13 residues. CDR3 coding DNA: TGTGCCAGCAGCTCAAGCGGCGGACTCGAGCAGTACTTC. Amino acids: CASSSSGGLEQYF.

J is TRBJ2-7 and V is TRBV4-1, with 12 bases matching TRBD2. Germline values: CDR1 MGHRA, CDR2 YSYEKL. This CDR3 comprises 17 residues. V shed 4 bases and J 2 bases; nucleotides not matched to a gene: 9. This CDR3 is CASSRGLAGTTTYEQYF. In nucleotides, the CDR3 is TGCGCCAGCAGCCGAGGACTAGCGGGAACTACCACCTACGAGCAGTACTTC.

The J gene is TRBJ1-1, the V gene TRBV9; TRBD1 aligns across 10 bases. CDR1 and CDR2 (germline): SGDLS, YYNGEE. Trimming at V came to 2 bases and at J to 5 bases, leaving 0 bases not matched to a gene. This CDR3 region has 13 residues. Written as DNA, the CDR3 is TGTGCCAGCAGCGTGGGACAGGGGACTGAAGCTTTCTTT. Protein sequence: CASSVGQGTEAFF.

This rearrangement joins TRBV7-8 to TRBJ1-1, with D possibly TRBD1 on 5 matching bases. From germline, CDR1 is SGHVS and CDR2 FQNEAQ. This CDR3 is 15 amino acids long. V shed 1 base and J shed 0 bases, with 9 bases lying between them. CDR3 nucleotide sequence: TGTGCCAGCAGCTTAGTAAGGGGCATGAACACTGAAGCTTTCTTT. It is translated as CASSLVRGMNTEAFF.

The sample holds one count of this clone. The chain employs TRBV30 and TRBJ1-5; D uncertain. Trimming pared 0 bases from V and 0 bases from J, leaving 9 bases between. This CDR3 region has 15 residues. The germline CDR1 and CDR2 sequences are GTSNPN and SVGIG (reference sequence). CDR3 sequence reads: CAWSVGAYSNQPQHF. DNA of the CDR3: TGTGCCTGGAGTGTGGGCGCTTATAGCAATCAGCCCCAGCATTTT.

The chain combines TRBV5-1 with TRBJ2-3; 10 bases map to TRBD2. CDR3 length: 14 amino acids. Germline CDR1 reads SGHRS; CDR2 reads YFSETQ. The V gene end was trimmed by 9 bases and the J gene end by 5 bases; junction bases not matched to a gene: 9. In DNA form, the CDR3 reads TGCGCCACCTCGGCGGGACTAGCGATAGATACGCAGTATTTT. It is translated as CATSAGLAIDTQYF.

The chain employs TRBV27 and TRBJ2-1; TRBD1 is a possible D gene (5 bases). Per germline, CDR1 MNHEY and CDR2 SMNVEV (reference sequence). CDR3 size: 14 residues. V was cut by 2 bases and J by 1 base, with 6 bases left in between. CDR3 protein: CASSLDSSYNEQFF. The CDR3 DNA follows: TGTGCCAGCAGTTTAGACAGTTCCTACAATGAGCAGTTCTTC.

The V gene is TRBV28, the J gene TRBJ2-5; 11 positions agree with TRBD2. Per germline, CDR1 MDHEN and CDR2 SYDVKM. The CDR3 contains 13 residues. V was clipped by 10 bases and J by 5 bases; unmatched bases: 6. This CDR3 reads CATISGGGETQYF. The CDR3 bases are TGTGCCACCATTAGCGGGGGGGGCGAGACCCAGTACTTC.

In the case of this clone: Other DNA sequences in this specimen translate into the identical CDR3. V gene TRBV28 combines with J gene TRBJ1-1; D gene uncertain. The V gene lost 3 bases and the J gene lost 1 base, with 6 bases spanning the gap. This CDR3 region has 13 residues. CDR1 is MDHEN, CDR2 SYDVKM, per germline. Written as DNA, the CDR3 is TGTGCCAGCAGTTTTTCGGGGAACACTGAAGCTTTCTTT. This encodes CASSFSGNTEAFF.

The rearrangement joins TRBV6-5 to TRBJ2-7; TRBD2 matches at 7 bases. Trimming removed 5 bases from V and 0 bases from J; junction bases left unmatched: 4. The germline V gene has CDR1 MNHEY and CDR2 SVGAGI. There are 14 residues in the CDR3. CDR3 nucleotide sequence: TGTGCCAGCAGTAAGCGGGAAAGCTCCTACGAGCAGTACTTC. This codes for CASSKRESSYEQYF.

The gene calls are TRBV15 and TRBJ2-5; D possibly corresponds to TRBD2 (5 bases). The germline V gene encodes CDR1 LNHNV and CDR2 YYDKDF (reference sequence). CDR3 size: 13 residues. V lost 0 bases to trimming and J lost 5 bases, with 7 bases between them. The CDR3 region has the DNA TGTGCCACCAGCAGAGATCCGGGGGAGACCCAGTACTTC. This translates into CATSRDPGETQYF.

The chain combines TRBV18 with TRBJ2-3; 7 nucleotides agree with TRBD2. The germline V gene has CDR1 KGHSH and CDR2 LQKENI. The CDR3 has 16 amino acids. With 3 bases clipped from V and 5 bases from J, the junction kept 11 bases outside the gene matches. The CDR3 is CASSPNRDYRGDTQYF. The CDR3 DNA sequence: TGTGCCAGCTCACCCAACCGGGACTATCGGGGAGATACGCAGTATTTT.

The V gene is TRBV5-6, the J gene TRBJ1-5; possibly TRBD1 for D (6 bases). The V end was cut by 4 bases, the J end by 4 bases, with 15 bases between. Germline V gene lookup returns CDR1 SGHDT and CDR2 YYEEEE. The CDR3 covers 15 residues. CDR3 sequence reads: CASSPFSTGNQPQHF. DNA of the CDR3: TGTGCCAGCAGCCCTTTCTCGACAGGTAATCAGCCCCAGCATTTT.

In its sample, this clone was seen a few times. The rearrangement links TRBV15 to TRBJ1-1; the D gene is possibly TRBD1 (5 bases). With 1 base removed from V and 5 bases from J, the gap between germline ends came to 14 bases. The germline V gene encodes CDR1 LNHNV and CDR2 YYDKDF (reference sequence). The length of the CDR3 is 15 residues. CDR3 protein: CATSRVGREGTEAFF. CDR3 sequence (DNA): TGTGCCACCAGCAGAGTGGGCAGGGAGGGAACTGAAGCTTTCTTT.

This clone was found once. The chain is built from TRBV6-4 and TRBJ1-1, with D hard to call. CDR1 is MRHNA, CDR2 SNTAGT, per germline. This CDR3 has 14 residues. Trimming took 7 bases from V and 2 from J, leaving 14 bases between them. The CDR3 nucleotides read TGTGCCAGCAAAAATGAAGGAGATAACACTGAAGCTTTCTTT. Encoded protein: CASKNEGDNTEAFF.

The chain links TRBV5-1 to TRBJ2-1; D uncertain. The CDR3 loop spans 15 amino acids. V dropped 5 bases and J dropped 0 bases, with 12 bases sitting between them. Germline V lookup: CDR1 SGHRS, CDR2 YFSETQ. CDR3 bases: TGCGCCAGCAGTTCTATTTCGGGCTCCTACAATGAGCAGTTCTTC. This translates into CASSSISGSYNEQFF.